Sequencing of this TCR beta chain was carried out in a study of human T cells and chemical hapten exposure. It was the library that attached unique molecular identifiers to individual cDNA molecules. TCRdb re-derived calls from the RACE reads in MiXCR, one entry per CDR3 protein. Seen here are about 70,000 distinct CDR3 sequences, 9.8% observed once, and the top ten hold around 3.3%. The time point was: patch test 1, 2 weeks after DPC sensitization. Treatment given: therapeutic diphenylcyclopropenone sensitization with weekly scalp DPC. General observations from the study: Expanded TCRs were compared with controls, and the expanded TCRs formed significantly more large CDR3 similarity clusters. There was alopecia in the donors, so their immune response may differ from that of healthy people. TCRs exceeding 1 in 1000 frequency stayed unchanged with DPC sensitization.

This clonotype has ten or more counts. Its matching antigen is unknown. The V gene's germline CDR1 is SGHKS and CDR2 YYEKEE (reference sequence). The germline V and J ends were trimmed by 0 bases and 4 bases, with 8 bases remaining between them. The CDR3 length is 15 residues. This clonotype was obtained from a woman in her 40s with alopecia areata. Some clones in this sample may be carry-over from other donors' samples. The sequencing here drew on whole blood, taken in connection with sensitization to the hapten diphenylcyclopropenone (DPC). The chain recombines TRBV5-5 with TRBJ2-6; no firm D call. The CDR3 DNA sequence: TGTGCCAGCAGCTTGGCCGTCGGAGGGGCCAACGTCCTGACTTTC. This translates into CASSLAVGGANVLTF.